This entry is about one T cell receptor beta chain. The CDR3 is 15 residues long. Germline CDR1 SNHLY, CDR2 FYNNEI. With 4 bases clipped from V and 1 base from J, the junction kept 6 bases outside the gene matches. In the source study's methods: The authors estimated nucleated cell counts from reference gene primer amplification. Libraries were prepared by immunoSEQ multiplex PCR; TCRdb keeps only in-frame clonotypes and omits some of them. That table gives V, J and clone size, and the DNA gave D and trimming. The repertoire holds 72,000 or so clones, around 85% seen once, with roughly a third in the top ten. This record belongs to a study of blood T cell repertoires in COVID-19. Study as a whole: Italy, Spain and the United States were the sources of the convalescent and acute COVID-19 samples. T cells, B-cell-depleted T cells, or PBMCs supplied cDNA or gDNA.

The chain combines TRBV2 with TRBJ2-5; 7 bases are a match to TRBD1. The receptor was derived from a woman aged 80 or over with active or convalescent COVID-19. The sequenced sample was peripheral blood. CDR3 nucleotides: TGTGCCAGCAGTGGGGCAGGGGGAATCCAAGAGACCCAGTACTTC. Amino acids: CASSGAGGIQETQYF.